This TCR beta chain emerged from a study of T-cell reconstitution after alpha-beta-depleted transplantation in children. Points on this clonotype: This may be a read error: a much more frequent sequence differs by one nucleotide.

CDR3 length: 13 amino acids. Germline V gene data show CDR1 as SGHTA and CDR2 as FQGTGA. Losses at the gene ends were 5 bases for V and 3 bases for J; bases not matched to a gene: 2. TCRbeta library preparation incorporated unique molecular identifiers. TCRdb re-analysed the PCR reads in MiXCR, keeping a single row per CDR3 protein. The table has about 980,000 distinct CDR3 sequences, roughly 31% seen once. The origin of this receptor is a boy younger than two who had a stem cell transplant for SCID, so the T cells may come from the graft donor. The chain is built from TRBV7-3 and TRBJ1-1; the match to TRBD1 covers 8 bases. Sequencing was performed on PBMCs, mostly from graft donor cells, taken 360 days after TCRalphabeta/CD19-depleted stem cell transplant. The CDR3 is CASSETGDTEAFF. The DNA of the CDR3 is TGTGCCAGCAGCGAGACAGGGGACACTGAAGCTTTCTTT.